The clone carrying this T cell receptor (beta chain) was seen only a few times. This record belongs to a study of T-cell memory formation after mild COVID-19. CDR1 MNHEY and CDR2 SVGEGT come from the germline V gene. The CDR3 totals 16 residues. Trimming took off 6 bases at V and 0 bases at J, with 15 bases between the two ends. TCRdb independently ran MiXCR on the 5' RACE reads; one entry per CDR3 protein. The data contain fewer than 200,000 distinct CDR3 sequences, about a fifth of them singletons. The chain uses TRBV6-2 or TRBV6-3 and TRBJ1-5; no firm D call. The clonotype was recovered from a man aged 18 to 30 who had mild COVID-19 (a few samples of this study predate the infection). Cell type and time point are not known. The sequenced sample was PBMCs or a T cell subset sorted from them (not recorded which). CDR3 region: CASSSNDPYSNQPQHF. CDR3 DNA sequence: TGTGCCAGCAGCTCAAACGATCCGTATAGCAATCAGCCCCAGCATTTT.